This entry lists 31 T cell receptor beta chains sequenced from one sample in a study of CD8 T cells in ankylosing spondylitis listed by TCRdb under 2017. Preparation of the library involved 5' RACE. Sequencing was performed on an Illumina HiSeq 2500. Clones were called with MiXCR by TCRdb after fastp trimmed the public reads at Q25, and only in-frame beta chains were retained. A single entry per CDR3 protein holds the most common genes and DNA from its merged rows. In this sample the table shows 200,000 to 250,000 distinct CDR3 sequences, roughly 10% of which occur a single time. The ten largest clones capture 5.5% to 8% of the sample. Sequences were obtained from blood, either unsorted or a sorted T cell fraction (not recorded which). The receptors shown here come from a male donor with ankylosing spondylitis or in good health (not recorded which).

There are many counts of this clonotype. The chain employs TRBV12-3 or TRBV12-4 and TRBJ2-1; no reliable D call. V was pared by 3 bases and J by 0 bases, with 9 bases between. The length of the CDR3 is 15 residues. CDR3 DNA sequence: TGTGCCAGCAGTTTGGTCCAATTCTCCTACAATGAGCAGTTCTTC. Translated, it gives CASSLVQFSYNEQFF.

This chain uses TRBV7-2 with TRBJ2-1, with 11 bases aligning to TRBD2. From germline, CDR1 is SGHTA and CDR2 FQGNSA. CDR3 length equals 15 residues. With V trimmed by 1 base and J by 7 bases, 3 bases remained unmatched. CDR3 sequence: CASSLDRLAGNEQFF. The CDR3 region has the DNA TGTGCCAGCAGCTTAGATCGACTAGCGGGAAATGAGCAGTTCTTC.

This clonotype was counted at least ten times. The rearrangement links TRBV6-5 to TRBJ2-2; D not certain. V gave up 0 bases and J gave up 3 bases, with 11 bases separating them. Germline-derived CDR1 and CDR2 are MNHEY and SVGAGI. The CDR3 length is 16 residues. The CDR3 loop is CASSYSEPFDTGELFF. The DNA of the CDR3 is TGTGCCAGCAGTTACTCGGAACCTTTCGACACCGGGGAGCTGTTTTTT.

This clonotype has only a few counts. V gene TRBV6-2 or TRBV6-3 combines with J gene TRBJ2-1, with no clear D. This CDR3 is 13 amino acids long. Germline V gene data show CDR1 as MNHEY and CDR2 as SVGEGT. V was trimmed by 2 bases and J by 9 bases, leaving 11 bases between them. CDR3 protein: CASSYGLVSEQFF. The CDR3 coding sequence is TGTGCCAGCAGTTACGGTCTAGTCAGTGAGCAGTTCTTC.

The chain couples TRBV19 to TRBJ2-6; D ambiguous. Trimming shortened V by 7 bases and J by 2 bases, and 6 bases separated the two germline ends. Per germline, CDR1 LNHDA and CDR2 SQIVND (reference sequence). The CDR3 is 13 amino acids. CDR3 in amino acids: CASNFAGANVLTF. The CDR3 DNA reads as TGTGCCAGTAATTTTGCTGGGGCCAACGTCCTGACTTTC.

This clonotype was counted ten times or more. The chain carries TRBV6-1 and TRBJ2-5; possibly TRBD2 for D (5 bases). The CDR3 spans 12 residues. Germline CDR1 and CDR2: MNHNS and SASEGT. Trimming shortened V by 5 bases and J by 4 bases, and 8 bases separated the two germline ends. The CDR3 loop is CASSPAAETQYF. CDR3 DNA sequence: TGTGCCAGCAGTCCAGCGGCAGAGACCCAGTACTTC.

In its sample, this clonotype was seen many times. The rearrangement uses TRBV29-1 and TRBJ2-1, with D possibly TRBD2 on 6 matching bases. The germline V gene has CDR1 SQVTM and CDR2 ANQGSEA. V lost 2 bases, J lost 8 bases, and 10 bases lay in between. The length of the CDR3 is 12 residues. This chain's CDR3 is CSVESGLYEQFF. The CDR3 DNA follows: TGCAGCGTTGAAAGCGGGCTCTATGAGCAGTTCTTC.

This chain joins TRBV7-2 and TRBJ1-2; a weak D match, TRBD1 (5 bases). The CDR3 is 14 residues long. Trimming removed 4 bases from V and 7 bases from J, with 16 bases in between. The germline CDR1 and CDR2 sequences are SGHTA and FQGNSA. The CDR3 DNA reads as TGTGCCAGCAGCTGGGGGGACTCGGGGAGTGGCTACACCTTC. The encoded protein is CASSWGDSGSGYTF. The complete variable domain, with remaining parts taken from reference TRBV7-2 and TRBJ1-2, reads GAGVSQSPSNKVTEKGKDVELRCDPISGHTALYWYRQSLGQGLEFLIYFQGNSAPDKSGLPSDRFSAERTGGSVSTLTIQRTQQEDSAVYLCASSWGDSGSGYTFGSGTRLTVV.

In the case of this clonotype: A much larger clone lies one base from this, so it may be a read error. V and J are TRBV28 and TRBJ2-6, with D possibly TRBD1 on 6 matching bases. The V end was cut by 6 bases, the J end by 8 bases, with 29 bases between. Germline CDR1 and CDR2: MDHEN and SYDVKM. The CDR3 sequence is 19 residues long. The CDR3 region has the DNA TGTGCCAGCAGACCAGTTCGATGGGGGCGTGGGCAAGGGACCAACGTCCTGACTTTC. Translating it yields CASRPVRWGRGQGTNVLTF.

In its sample, this clonotype was seen a few times. V gene TRBV19 combines with J gene TRBJ1-1; 7 bases are a match to TRBD1. With 4 bases clipped from V and 12 bases from J, the junction kept 11 bases outside the gene matches. Germline V gene sequence: CDR1 LNHDA, CDR2 SQIVND (reference sequence). CDR3 length equals 13 residues. Here the CDR3 reads CASSTREGAPTFF. CDR3 nucleotide sequence: TGTGCCAGTAGTACGCGGGAGGGGGCGCCGACTTTCTTT. Full variable domain (remainder filled in from reference TRBV19 and TRBJ1-1): DGGITQSPKYLFRKEGQNVTLSCEQNLNHDAMYWYRQDPGQGLRLIYYSQIVNDFQKGDIAEGYSVSREKKESFPLTVTSAQKNPTAFYLCASSTREGAPTFFGQGTRLTVV.

CDR3 DNA: TGCGCCAGCAGCTTGGATACTTTAGGAGGAGCCTACAATGAGCAGTTCTTC. It specifies CASSLDTLGGAYNEQFF. The chain joins TRBV5-1 to TRBJ2-1; TRBD2 might be the D (5 bases). This CDR3 region has 17 residues. The germline V gene encodes CDR1 SGHRS and CDR2 YFSETQ. Between the trimmed V and J ends, which lost 0 bases and 2 bases, there was a span of 15 bases. The whole variable domain, remainder taken from reference TRBV5-1 and TRBJ2-1, is KAGVTQTPRYLIKTRGQQVTLSCSPISGHRSVSWYQQTPGQGLQFLFEYFSETQRNKGNFPGRFSGRQFSNSRSEMNVSTLELGDSALYLCASSLDTLGGAYNEQFFGPGTRLTVL.

This chain uses TRBV5-1 with TRBJ1-1; D not resolved. The ends were cut back, 2 bases at V and 4 bases at J, with 9 bases in the middle. The CDR3 covers 13 residues. CDR1 SGHRS and CDR2 YFSETQ come from the germline V gene. CDR3 bases: TGCGCCAGCAGCTTACAGAATCCCACTGAAGCTTTCTTT. It yields the protein CASSLQNPTEAFF.

The chain joins TRBV6-6 to TRBJ1-1; weak D call: TRBD1 (6 bases). The CDR3 is 13 residues long. Trimming took off 6 bases at V and 6 bases at J, with 14 bases between the two ends. Per germline, CDR1 MNHNY and CDR2 SVGAGI (reference sequence). CDR3 coding DNA: TGTGCCAGCAGCCAGGGGTGGGGGTCTGAAGCTTTCTTT. Its protein product is CASSQGWGSEAFF.

There are many counts of this clonotype. The V and J genes are TRBV5-1 and TRBJ1-2; weak D call: TRBD1 (5 bases). The germline V and J ends were trimmed by 4 bases and 0 bases, with 13 bases remaining between them. Per germline, CDR1 SGHRS and CDR2 YFSETQ. This CDR3 region has 15 residues. CDR3 residues: CASSPLGGANYGYTF. CDR3 DNA: TGCGCCAGCAGCCCCCTAGGAGGGGCTAACTATGGCTACACCTTC.

This clonotype was seen many times. V and J are TRBV5-1 and TRBJ1-6, with D possibly matching TRBD1 (5 bases). In germline, CDR1 is SGHRS, CDR2 YFSETQ. Trimming left V 1 base short and J 7 bases short, with 9 bases between. The CDR3 extends over 14 amino acids. CDR3 DNA: TGCGCCAGCAGCTTGATGGGGACGAATTCACCCCTCCACTTT. As protein: CASSLMGTNSPLHF.

Points on this clonotype: With a much larger clone just one base away, this may be a read error. The CDR3 DNA sequence: TGTGCCAGCAGCTTGAACAGCGGTGCGCAGTTCTTC. Translated, it gives CASSLNSGAQFF. This chain uses TRBV7-8 with TRBJ2-1, with a weak D call TRBD2 (5 bases). CDR1 and CDR2 from the germline V gene are SGHVS and FQNEAQ. V was trimmed by 3 bases and J by 12 bases, leaving 12 bases between them. The CDR3 is 12 residues long.

This clonotype turned up a few times. This chain connects TRBV7-9 to TRBJ2-3, with TRBD1 matching over 8 bases. With V trimmed by 5 bases and J by 3 bases, 7 bases remained unmatched. From germline, CDR1 is SEHNR and CDR2 FQNEAQ (reference sequence). The CDR3 has 15 residues. The DNA of the CDR3 is TGTGCCAGCAGCCCCGCCCAGGGGGCGACAGATACGCAGTATTTT. Translation: CASSPAQGATDTQYF.

The chain couples TRBV12-5 to TRBJ2-7, with TRBD1 identical over 8 bases. The length of the CDR3 is 14 residues. With 5 bases clipped from V and 2 bases from J, the junction kept 5 bases outside the gene matches. CDR1 is LGHNT and CDR2 is FRNRAP in the germline V gene. CDR3 loop: CASGRTGNTYEQYF. The DNA of the CDR3 is TGTGCTAGTGGTCGGACAGGGAATACCTACGAGCAGTACTTC.

The table lists this clonotype with many counts. V gene TRBV5-1 combines with J gene TRBJ2-7, with 8 bases fitting TRBD2. With V trimmed by 0 bases and J by 3 bases, 11 bases remained unmatched. The germline CDR1 and CDR2 sequences are SGHRS and YFSETQ. CDR3 length: 17 amino acids. The CDR3 nucleotides read TGCGCCAGCAGCTTGGGTAGGTGGAGCGGGAGTCTCTACGAGCAGTACTTC. Translated: CASSLGRWSGSLYEQYF.

This chain uses TRBV19 with TRBJ1-5; 8 nucleotides line up with TRBD1. Germline V gene data show CDR1 as LNHDA and CDR2 as SQIVND (reference sequence). This CDR3 comprises 14 residues. Unmatched junction bases numbered 6, after V lost 7 bases and J lost 4 bases. CDR3 amino acids: CASTPDRVNQPQHF. Written as DNA, the CDR3 is TGTGCCAGTACCCCGGACAGGGTTAATCAGCCCCAGCATTTT. The full variable domain, with the rest looked up from reference TRBV19 and TRBJ1-5, is DGGITQSPKYLFRKEGQNVTLSCEQNLNHDAMYWYRQDPGQGLRLIYYSQIVNDFQKGDIAEGYSVSREKKESFPLTVTSAQKNPTAFYLCASTPDRVNQPQHFGDGTRLSIL.

V is TRBV12-3 or TRBV12-4 and J is TRBJ2-1; the D gene is possibly TRBD2 (5 bases). CDR3 length equals 13 residues. Trimming took 5 bases from V and 7 from J, leaving 12 bases between them. CDR3 bases: TGTGCCAGCAGTAACAAACTAGTAAATGAGCAGTTCTTC. This sequence encodes CASSNKLVNEQFF.

This clonotype has ten or more counts. The chain combines TRBV6-4 with TRBJ2-6; 8 bases are a match to TRBD1. In germline, CDR1 is MRHNA, CDR2 SNTAGT. With 6 bases clipped from V and 0 bases from J, the junction kept 4 bases outside the gene matches. The CDR3 covers 16 residues. CDR3 sequence (DNA): TGTGCCAGCAGCGTCGGACAGGGCTCTGGGGCCAACGTCCTGACTTTC. Encoded protein: CASSVGQGSGANVLTF.

This clonotype was picked up many times. This chain links TRBV5-1 with TRBJ2-5, with a weak D call TRBD2 (5 bases). Looked up from germline, CDR1 is SGHRS and CDR2 is YFSETQ. This CDR3 comprises 16 residues. Trimming pared 4 bases from V and 0 bases from J, leaving 16 bases between. The CDR3 DNA reads TGCGCCAGCAGCCCCGGACTGAAATTGTACCAAGAGACCCAGTACTTC. This gives the protein CASSPGLKLYQETQYF.

This clonotype was seen many times. The J gene is TRBJ2-3, the V gene TRBV14; D not resolved. CDR1 is SGHDN, CDR2 FVKESK, per germline. V was shortened by 1 base and J by 3 bases, with 8 bases between the two germline ends. The CDR3 length is 14 residues. CDR3 sequence (DNA): TGTGCCAGCAGCCAAGGTGGACCAACAGATACGCAGTATTTT. The encoded protein is CASSQGGPTDTQYF.

This clonotype was detected a few times. This could be a read error, since a much larger clone is one nucleotide away. The rearrangement links TRBV12-3 or TRBV12-4 to TRBJ2-5; D is unclear. CDR3 length equals 11 residues. V was cut by 5 bases and J by 3 bases, with 4 bases left in between. The CDR3, as DNA: TGTGCCAGCAGTAATGAAGAGACCCAGTACTTC. Amino acid sequence: CASSNEETQYF.

This rearrangement joins TRBV7-2 to TRBJ2-1; D is perhaps TRBD1 (6 bases). V lost 3 bases and J 3 bases, leaving 18 bases between the germline ends. CDR1 is SGHTA and CDR2 is FQGNSA in the germline V gene. The CDR3 extends over 17 amino acids. CDR3 bases: TGTGCCAGCAGCTTCCTAAAACTCCGGGACATCTACAATGAGCAGTTCTTC. Translated: CASSFLKLRDIYNEQFF.

On this clonotype itself: This may stem from a read error, because a much larger clone lies one nucleotide away. This sequence joins TRBV6-1 and TRBJ2-2; the D gene is possibly TRBD2 (6 bases). The CDR3 is 13 amino acids. Germline values: CDR1 MNHNS, CDR2 SASEGT. CDR3 in DNA: TGTGCCGGCAGCCCCCGGGGGACCGGGGAGCTGTTTTTT. This codes for CAGSPRGTGELFF.

This clonotype was counted ten times or more. The chain carries TRBV28 and TRBJ2-1; 11 bases align to TRBD1. The CDR3 has 15 amino acids. Trimming cost V 4 bases and J 6 bases; bases outside gene matches: 5. Per germline, CDR1 MDHEN and CDR2 SYDVKM. In DNA form, the CDR3 reads TGTGCCAGCAGTTGGGGACAGGGGGACTTCAATGAGCAGTTCTTC. Its protein is CASSWGQGDFNEQFF. The variable domain in full, completed from reference TRBV28 and TRBJ2-1, reads DVKVTQSSRYLVKRTGEKVFLECVQDMDHENMFWYRQDPGLGLRLIYFSYDVKMKEKGDIPEGYSVSREKKERFSLILESASTNQTSMYLCASSWGQGDFNEQFFGPGTRLTVL.

V and J are TRBV10-2 and TRBJ2-7, with 9 bases that match TRBD1. This CDR3 has 15 amino acids. The V gene's germline CDR1 is WSHSY and CDR2 SAAADI. V dropped 4 bases and J dropped 4; count of bases not matched to a gene: 8. CDR3 in DNA: TGCGCCAGCAGTGGACACGGACAGGGGAAATACGAGCAGTACTTC. It encodes CASSGHGQGKYEQYF.

V gene TRBV3-1 combines with J gene TRBJ2-1, with TRBD2 identical over 9 bases. The CDR3 runs 19 residues. V shed 0 bases, J shed 4 bases, and the junction held 13 bases outside the gene matches. Per the germline V gene, CDR1 is LGHDT and CDR2 is YNNKEL (reference sequence). CDR3 in amino acids: CASSQEEGYLTSGYNEQFF. The CDR3 bases are TGTGCCAGCAGCCAAGAGGAAGGGTATCTGACTAGCGGATACAATGAGCAGTTCTTC.

This clonotype turned up a few times. The V gene is TRBV7-6, the J gene TRBJ2-1; 9 bases match TRBD1. J lost 3 bases, V lost 5 bases, and 8 bases had no gene match. Per germline, CDR1 SGHVS and CDR2 FNYEAQ. This CDR3 comprises 16 residues. CDR3 loop: CASSKEPGQGYNEQFF. The DNA for the CDR3 is TGTGCCAGCAGCAAAGAACCGGGACAGGGCTACAATGAGCAGTTCTTC.